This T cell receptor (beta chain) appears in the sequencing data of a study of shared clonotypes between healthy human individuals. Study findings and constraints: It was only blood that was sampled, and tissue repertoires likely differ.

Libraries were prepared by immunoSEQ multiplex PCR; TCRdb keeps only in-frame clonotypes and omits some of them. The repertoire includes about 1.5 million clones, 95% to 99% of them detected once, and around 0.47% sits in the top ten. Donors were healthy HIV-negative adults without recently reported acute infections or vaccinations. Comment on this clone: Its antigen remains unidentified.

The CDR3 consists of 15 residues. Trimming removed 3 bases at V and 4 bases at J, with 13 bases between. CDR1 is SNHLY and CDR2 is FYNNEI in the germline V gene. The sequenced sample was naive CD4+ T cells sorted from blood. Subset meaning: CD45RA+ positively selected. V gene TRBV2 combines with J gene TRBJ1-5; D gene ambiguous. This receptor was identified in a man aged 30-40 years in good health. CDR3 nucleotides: TGTGCCAGCAGTGAGGTGGGAGGGTTAAATCAGCCCCAGCATTTT. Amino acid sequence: CASSEVGGLNQPQHF.